This T cell receptor (beta chain) was obtained from a study of blood T cell repertoires in COVID-19. The CDR3 is 13 amino acids. V lost 7 bases, J lost 4 bases, and 12 bases lay in between. Germline V CDR1 and CDR2: MNHEY, SVGAGI. TCRdb keeps only in-frame clones here, not all; method: immunoSEQ multiplex PCR. The table shows approximately 93,000 clones, with approximately 90% occurring only once. The chain is built from TRBV6-5 and TRBJ2-3; D is ambiguous. This TCR was recovered from a man over 45 with active or convalescent COVID-19. The sample taken for sequencing was peripheral blood. The CDR3 sequence: CASTRSASDTQYF. The CDR3 DNA reads TGTGCCAGCACCCGAAGCGCTTCAGATACGCAGTATTTT.